This TCR beta chain appears in the sequencing data of a study of cytomegalovirus exposure and HLA in healthy donors. Study-wide results and limits: Accurate HLA-A and HLA-B prediction from TCR beta sequences was reported for most subjects. A previous analysis found most TCR beta V segments productive roughly 87% or roughly 30% of the time.

PCR employed 60 Vbeta and 13 Jbeta primers. The data were produced by immunoSEQ multiplex PCR, yet TCRdb's version contains in-frame clones alone and is incomplete. The sample carries 160,000 or so clones, more than 70% recorded once. For this clone: Its antigen is undetermined.

Sequenced material: PBMCs. The clonotype originates from a man aged 55 to 70 in good health and CMV-seronegative.

The CDR3 loop reads CASSPTSGVSTDTQYF. Here the CDR3 DNA reads TGTGCCAGCAGCCCCACTAGCGGGGTTAGCACAGATACGCAGTATTTT. The chain joins TRBV7-2 to TRBJ2-3; 10 bases are a match to TRBD2. The CDR3 runs 16 residues. Germline CDR1 is SGHTA and CDR2 is FQGNSA. The V segment lost 5 bases and the J segment 0 bases; nucleotides outside the gene matches: 5.